The sequence of this TCR beta chain was determined in a study of cytomegalovirus exposure and HLA in healthy donors. Study outcomes and limitations: Productive rates of about 90% or about 30% were seen for most TCR beta V segments in an earlier analysis. Analysis performed later found around 15,000 TCR beta sequences associated with HLA alleles at 0.05 false discovery rate.

This CDR3 is built from 16 residues. The V gene end was trimmed by 4 bases and the J gene end by 8 bases; junction bases not matched to a gene: 13. Germline CDR1 is MNHEY and CDR2 is SMNVEV (reference sequence). The PCR employed 60 Vbeta primers together with 13 Jbeta primers. Using immunoSEQ multiplex PCR, the repertoire was profiled, and TCRdb retains in-frame clones only, with some absent. The sample has over 150,000 clones, about 69% seen once. Notes on this clone: No antigen is known for it.

This TCR came from a male donor in good health and CMV-seronegative. The chain recombines TRBV27 with TRBJ2-1; 8 bases map to TRBD2. Sequencing input: PBMCs. Here the CDR3 reads CASSSWRGAAKDEQFF. In DNA, the CDR3 is TGTGCCAGCAGTTCTTGGCGGGGGGCCGCGAAGGATGAGCAGTTCTTC.